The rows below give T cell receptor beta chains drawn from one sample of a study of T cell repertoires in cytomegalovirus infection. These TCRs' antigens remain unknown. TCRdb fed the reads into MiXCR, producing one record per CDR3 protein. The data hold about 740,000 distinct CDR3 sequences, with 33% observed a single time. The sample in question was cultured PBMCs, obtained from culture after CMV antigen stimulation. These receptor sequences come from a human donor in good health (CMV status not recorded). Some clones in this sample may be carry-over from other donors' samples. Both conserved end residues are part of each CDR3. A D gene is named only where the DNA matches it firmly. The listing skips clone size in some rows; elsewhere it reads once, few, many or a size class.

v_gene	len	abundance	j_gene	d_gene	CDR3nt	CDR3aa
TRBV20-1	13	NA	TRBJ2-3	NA	TGCAGTGCTACGACTAGGCGGCTGAATACGCAGTATTTT	CSATTRRLNTQYF
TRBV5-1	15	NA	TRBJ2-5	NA	TGCGCCAGCAGCCCCGGAGTAGAGACCCAAGAGACCCAGTACTTC	CASSPGVETQETQYF
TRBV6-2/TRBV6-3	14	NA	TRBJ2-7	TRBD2	TGTGCCAGCACCACAGCGGGAGGGGGCTACGAGCAGTACTTC	CASTTAGGGYEQYF
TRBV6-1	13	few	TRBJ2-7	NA	TGTGCCAGCAGTGAAATCCGAGGCTACGAGCAGTACTTC	CASSEIRGYEQYF
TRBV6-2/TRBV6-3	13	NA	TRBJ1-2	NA	TGTGCCAGCAGTTACTCGGTACCGGCGGGCTACACCTTC	CASSYSVPAGYTF
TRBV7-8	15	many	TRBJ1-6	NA	TGTGCCAGCAGCTTAACTGTTCTCGGGCGTTCACCCCTCCACTTT	CASSLTVLGRSPLHF
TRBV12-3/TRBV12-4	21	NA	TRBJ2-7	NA	TGTGCCAGCAGTTGGGGGACAGGGAGGGGAAAACTAGCGGGGCCCTCCTACGAGCAGTACTTC	CASSWGTGRGKLAGPSYEQYF
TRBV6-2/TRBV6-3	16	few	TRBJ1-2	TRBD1	TGTGCCAGCAGTTACTCCCCGGGACAGACACTCCGGGGCTACACCTTC	CASSYSPGQTLRGYTF
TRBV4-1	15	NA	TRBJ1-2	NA	TGCGCCAGCAGCCGACCGGGACGAGGGAACTATGGCTACACCTTC	CASSRPGRGNYGYTF
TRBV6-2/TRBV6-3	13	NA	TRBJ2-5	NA	TGTGCCTATTCCGGGACAAATCAAGAGACCCAGTACTTC	CAYSGTNQETQYF
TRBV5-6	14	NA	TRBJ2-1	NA	TGTGCCAGCAGCTTGGTTCTAGTCCACAATGAGCAGTTCTTC	CASSLVLVHNEQFF
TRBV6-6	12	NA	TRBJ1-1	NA	TGTGCCAGCAGATACGGGGACACTGAAGCTTTCTTT	CASRYGDTEAFF
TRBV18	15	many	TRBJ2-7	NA	TGTGCCAGCAGCCCCGGCACAGGCGGGACCTACGAGCAGTACTTC	CASSPGTGGTYEQYF
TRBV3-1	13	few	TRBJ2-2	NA	TGTGCCAGCACCCTTACATCAACCGGGGAGCTGTTTTTT	CASTLTSTGELFF
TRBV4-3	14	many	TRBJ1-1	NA	TGCGCCAGCAGCCAAGATCCGGTGAACACTGAAGCTTTCTTT	CASSQDPVNTEAFF
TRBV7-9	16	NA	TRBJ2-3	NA	TGTGCCAGCAGCTCCAGACAAGAAAGTTTTGCAGATACGCAGTATTTT	CASSSRQESFADTQYF
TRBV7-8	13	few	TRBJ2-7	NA	TGTGCCAGCAGCCAGGTGGGGGCCTACGAGCAGTACTTC	CASSQVGAYEQYF
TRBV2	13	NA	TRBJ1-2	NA	TGTGCCAGCAGTGAAGGCCAAACGGGCGGCTACACCTTC	CASSEGQTGGYTF
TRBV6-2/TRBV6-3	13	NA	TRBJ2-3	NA	TGTGCCAGCAGTGTCTCTCCGGAAGATACGCAGTATTTT	CASSVSPEDTQYF
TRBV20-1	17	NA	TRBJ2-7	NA	TGCAGTGCTAGAGATCGTCCGGACGGCCGGTCCTCCTACGAGCAGTACTTC	CSARDRPDGRSSYEQYF
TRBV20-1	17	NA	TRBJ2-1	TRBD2	TGCAGTGCTGGGATAGCGGGGGGGCGGAGCCGAGCGGGTGAGCAGTTCTTC	CSAGIAGGRSRAGEQFF
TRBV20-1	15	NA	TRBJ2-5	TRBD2	TGCAGTGCTGGGACTAGCGGGAGGCCGGAAGAGACCCAGTACTTC	CSAGTSGRPEETQYF
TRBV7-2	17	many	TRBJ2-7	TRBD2	TGTGCCAGCAGCTTAACCGGGACTAGCGGGAGATCCTACGAGCAGTACTTC	CASSLTGTSGRSYEQYF
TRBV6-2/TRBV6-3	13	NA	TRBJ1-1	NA	TGTGCCAGCAGTGGGGGATGGGGTCCTGAAGCTTTCTTT	CASSGGWGPEAFF
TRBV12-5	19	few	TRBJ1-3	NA	TGTGCTAGTGGTTTGGTACGAGACACTGGATTATACTCTGGAAACACCATATATTTT	CASGLVRDTGLYSGNTIYF
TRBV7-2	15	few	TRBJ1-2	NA	TGTGCCAGCAGCCCTTGGGCCAATCCAAACTATGGCTACACCTTC	CASSPWANPNYGYTF
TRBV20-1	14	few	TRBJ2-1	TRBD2	TGCAGTGCTACGACTAGCGGTTCCTACAATGAGCAGTTCTTC	CSATTSGSYNEQFF
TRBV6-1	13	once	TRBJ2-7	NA	TGTGCCAGCAGCATCGGGACTCCAGTCGAGCAGTACTTC	CASSIGTPVEQYF
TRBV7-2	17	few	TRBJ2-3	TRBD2	TGTGCCAGCAGGTTAGGACTAGCGGGAGTTCCCACAGATACGCAGTATTTT	CASRLGLAGVPTDTQYF
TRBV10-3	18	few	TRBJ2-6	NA	TGTGCCATCAGTGGAGGTATGGGGGGACTCTCTGGGGCCAACGTCCTGACTTTC	CAISGGMGGLSGANVLTF
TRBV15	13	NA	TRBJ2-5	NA	TGTGCCACCAGCAGAGACCTGATCGAGACCCAGTACTTC	CATSRDLIETQYF
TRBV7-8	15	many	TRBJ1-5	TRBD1	TGTGCCAGCAGCTTAGGACAGGGAATGGGGCAGCCCCAGCATTTT	CASSLGQGMGQPQHF
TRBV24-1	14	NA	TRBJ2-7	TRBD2	TGTGCCACCAGTGATCCCGGGACTAGCACCGAGCAGTACTTC	CATSDPGTSTEQYF
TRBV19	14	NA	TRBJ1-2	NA	TGTGCCAGTAGTATCGGGGCATGGAGTTATGGCTACACCTTC	CASSIGAWSYGYTF
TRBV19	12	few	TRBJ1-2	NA	TGTGCCAGTAGAACAGGGAGACGGGGCTACACCTTC	CASRTGRRGYTF
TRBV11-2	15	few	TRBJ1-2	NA	TGTGCCAGCAGCTTCCCAGGAGTCACCGTCTATGGCTACACCTTC	CASSFPGVTVYGYTF
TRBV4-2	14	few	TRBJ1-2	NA	TGTGCCAGCAGCCACGTAGTCGGAAGCTATGGCTACACCTTC	CASSHVVGSYGYTF
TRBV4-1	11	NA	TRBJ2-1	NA	TGCGCCAGCAGCCAGCACAATGAGCAGTTCTTC	CASSQHNEQFF
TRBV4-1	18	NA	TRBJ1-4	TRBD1	TGTGCCAGCAAGCTAACAGGGGGCTCGGTAACCACTAATGAAAAACTGTTTTTT	CASKLTGGSVTTNEKLFF
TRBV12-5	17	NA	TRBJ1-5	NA	TGTGCTAGTGGTTTCTCGGACAGAACTTATAGCAATCAGCCCCAGCATTTT	CASGFSDRTYSNQPQHF
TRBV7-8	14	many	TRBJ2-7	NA	TGTGCCAGCATCTCTGGCGGGGGCACCTACGAGCAGTACTTC	CASISGGGTYEQYF
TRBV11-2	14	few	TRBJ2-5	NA	TGTGCCAGCAGCTTAGGCAGGGCCAAGGAGACCCAGTACTTC	CASSLGRAKETQYF
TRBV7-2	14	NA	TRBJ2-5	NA	TGTGCCAGCAGCGGGAAACGGACAGAAGAGACCCAGTACTTC	CASSGKRTEETQYF
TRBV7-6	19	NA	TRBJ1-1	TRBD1	TGTGCCAGCAGCTTACTAGGCAAGGGGAAAGGGGGCATGAACACTGAAGCTTTCTTT	CASSLLGKGKGGMNTEAFF
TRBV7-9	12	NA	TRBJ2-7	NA	TGTGCCAGCAGTGGGGGGACCTATGAGCAGTACTTC	CASSGGTYEQYF
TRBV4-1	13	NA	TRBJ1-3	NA	TGCGCCAGCAGCACAGTTTTTGGAAACACCATATATTTT	CASSTVFGNTIYF
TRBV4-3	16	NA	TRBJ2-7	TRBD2	TGCGCCAGCAGCCAGGACTCACTAGCGGCCCCCTACGAGCAGTACTTC	CASSQDSLAAPYEQYF
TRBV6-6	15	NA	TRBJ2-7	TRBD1	TGTGCCAGCAGTTACGGATGGGACAGGGCCCACGAGCAGTACTTC	CASSYGWDRAHEQYF
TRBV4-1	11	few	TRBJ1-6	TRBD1	TGCGCCAGCAGCCAGAGACAGGGGTGTCACTTT	CASSQRQGCHF
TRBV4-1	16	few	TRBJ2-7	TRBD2	TGCGCCAGCAGCCAACCCTCAGCGGGGAGGACCTACGAGCAGTACTTC	CASSQPSAGRTYEQYF
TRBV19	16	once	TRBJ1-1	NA	TGTGCCAGTAGTATTTTTGGGCCCACTCAAAACACTGAAGCTTTCTTT	CASSIFGPTQNTEAFF
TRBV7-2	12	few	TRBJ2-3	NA	TGTGCTAGTCGGTGGGGGGCAGATACGCAGTATTTT	CASRWGADTQYF
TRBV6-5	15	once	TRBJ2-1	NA	TGTGCCAGCAGTTTCACCTATGAGGGGTACAATGAGCAGTTCTTC	CASSFTYEGYNEQFF
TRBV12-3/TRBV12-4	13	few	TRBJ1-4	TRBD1	TGTGCCAGCAGAGGACAGGGCGTTGAAAAACTGTTTTTT	CASRGQGVEKLFF
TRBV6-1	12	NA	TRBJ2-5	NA	TGTGCCACCGCCTCGGGTCAAGAGACCCAGTACTTC	CATASGQETQYF
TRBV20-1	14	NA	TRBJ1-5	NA	TGCAGTGCTACCCCTGGATCCTCAGGTCAGCCCCAGCATTTT	CSATPGSSGQPQHF
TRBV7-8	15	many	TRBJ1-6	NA	TGTGCCAGCAGCTTAGCGTGGGTCAGAGATTCACCCCTCCACTTT	CASSLAWVRDSPLHF
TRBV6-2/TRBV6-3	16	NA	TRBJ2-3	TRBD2	TGTGCCAGCAGCACCCAAGGTAGCGGGGGTTCAGATACGCAGTATTTT	CASSTQGSGGSDTQYF